This TCR beta chain was sequenced for a study of blood T cell repertoires in COVID-19. At the level of the study: PBMCs, B-cell-depleted T cells, or T cells were the source of the cDNA or gDNA that made up the material.

CDR1 and CDR2 (germline): LNHDA, SQIVND (reference sequence). The V and J ends lost 5 bases and 1 base, in that order; junction bases with no gene match: 7. There are 18 residues in the CDR3. Original data processing: Scientists estimated how many nucleated cells there were by amplifying reference gene primers. Produced via immunoSEQ multiplex PCR; TCRdb's table is partial and in-frame only. The D gene and trimming were derived from the DNA, and the V and J assignments and clone size from that table. The data hold fewer than 150,000 clones, with over 75% observed a single time. The receptor comes from an older woman with acute or convalescent COVID-19. The V and J genes are TRBV19 and TRBJ2-4; 14 positions match TRBD2. Sequencing was done on a sample of peripheral blood. The CDR3 reads CASSSGTSGSNAKNIQYF. The CDR3 nucleotides read TGTGCCAGTAGTTCCGGGACTAGCGGGAGTAACGCCAAAAACATTCAGTACTTC.